This TCR beta chain was documented in a study of control samples from healthy donors and cancer patients. The CDR3 length is 15 residues. Trimming removed 0 bases at V and 5 bases at J, with 13 bases between. Germline CDR1 is SNHLY and CDR2 is FYNNEI. Here immunoSEQ multiplex PCR was the method, and the copy in TCRdb shows in-frame clones only, minus some. The table records 100,000 to 150,000 clones, around 90% of them present only once. The rearrangement links TRBV2 to TRBJ1-2, with unresolved D. This clonotype originated in a man aged 45-65 years in good health. Sequences were obtained from blood. This chain's CDR3 is CASSEALLQSYGYTF. The CDR3 region has the DNA TGTGCCAGCAGTGAAGCGCTTCTACAGTCATATGGCTACACCTTC.